Shown below are 17 T cell receptor beta chains from a single sample sequenced in a study of metastatic and nonmetastatic thyroid tumors. None of the patients had undergone any treatment ahead of thyroid surgery. TCRdb reanalyzed the PCR reads via MiXCR. The sample includes over 35,000 clones, 17% of them seen just once. The sequenced sample was tumor tissue. Receptors originate from a female donor with papillary thyroid cancer or a benign thyroid nodule (not recorded which). Some clones in this sample may be carry-over from other donors' samples.

This clone occurred many times. The V call is TRBV5-1, the J call TRBJ2-1, with D tentatively TRBD1 or TRBD2 (6 bases each). The CDR3 covers 15 residues. V lost 4 bases to trimming and J lost 8 bases, with 19 bases between them. Germline loops: CDR1 SGHRS, CDR2 YFSETQ. CDR3 nucleotide sequence: TGCGCCAGCAGCCGGGGAGATCTAAGGGGGGATGAGCAGTTCTTC. Protein product: CASSRGDLRGDEQFF.

In this sample, this clone turned up many times. The J gene is TRBJ2-7, the V gene TRBV29-1; possible D gene TRBD2, 5 bases. V lost 7 bases and J 4 bases, leaving 17 bases between the germline ends. CDR1 is SQVTM and CDR2 is ANQGSEA in the germline V gene. The CDR3 length is 13 residues. The CDR3 spells CSALGELQYEQYF. Here the CDR3 DNA reads TGCAGCGCCTTGGGAGAACTTCAATACGAGCAGTACTTC.

This chain links TRBV11-1 with TRBJ2-7; 9 nucleotides align to TRBD2. V lost 5 bases, J lost 7 bases, and 18 bases stayed unmatched. The CDR3 contains 17 residues. Looked up from germline, CDR1 is SGHAT and CDR2 is FQDESV (reference sequence). The CDR3 region is CASSTSRPAAGGREQYF. CDR3 nucleotides: TGTGCCAGCAGCACGAGCCGACCGGCAGCGGGAGGTCGAGAGCAGTACTTC.

This clone has a single count. The junction departs from germline at one end; a sequencing error may be responsible. This sequence joins TRBV9 and TRBJ2-5, with 10 bases that match TRBD1. The length of the CDR3 is 16 residues. Germline V CDR1 and CDR2: SGDLS, YYNGEE. CDR3 DNA: TGTGCCAGCAGCGTAGGGACAGGGGGTCGGGAAGAGACCAAGTACTTC. Its protein is CASSVGTGGREETKYF.

The chain employs TRBV4-1 and TRBJ1-5, with TRBD1 matching 10 bases. Unmatched junction bases numbered 16, after V lost 4 bases and J lost 4 bases. This CDR3 has 19 residues. Per the germline V gene, CDR1 is MGHRA and CDR2 is YSYEKL. The CDR3 bases are TGCGCCAGCAGCCTTACCCTCTTTGGGACAGGGGTTTGGAATCAGCCCCAGCATTTT. Amino acid sequence: CASSLTLFGTGVWNQPQHF.

This clone was counted between two and nine times. Being one base from a much bigger clone, this may be a read error. The chain employs TRBV19 and TRBJ2-3; the D is unclear. This CDR3 comprises 11 residues. Trimming removed 5 bases from V and 6 bases from J, with 6 bases in between. CDR1 is LNHDA, CDR2 SQIVND, per germline (reference sequence). The CDR3: CASSFWDTQYF. The CDR3 nucleotides are TGTGCCAGTAGTTTCTGGGATACGCAGTATTTT. The complete variable domain, with remaining parts taken from reference TRBV19 and TRBJ2-3, reads DGGITQSPKYLFRKEGQNVTLSCEQNLNHDAMYWYRQDPGQGLRLIYYSQIVNDFQKGDIAEGYSVSREKKESFPLTVTSAQKNPTAFYLCASSFWDTQYFGPGTRLTVL.

This clone was seen only a few times. A much larger clone differs by one base, so this may be a read error. The V gene is TRBV5-5, the J gene TRBJ2-2; D is uncertain. Trimming stripped 5 bases from V and 2 bases from J, with 7 bases between. This CDR3 comprises 13 residues. CDR1 and CDR2 (germline): SGHKS, YYEKEE (reference sequence). The CDR3 is CASRDHNTGELFF. The DNA for the CDR3 is TGTGCCAGCAGGGATCATAACACCGGGGAGCTGTTTTTT.

To note about this clone: This sequence may be a read error, since a much larger clone differs from it by one base. The V gene is TRBV25-1, the J gene TRBJ2-1, with 8 nucleotides matching TRBD2. From germline, CDR1 is MGHDK and CDR2 SYGVNS. The trim removed 4 bases at V and 10 bases at J, leaving 9 bases unmatched. The CDR3 covers 14 residues. In nucleotides, the CDR3 is TGTGCCAGCAGTGTCGCGGGAGGAGCGGGAGAGCAGTTCTTC. Encoded protein: CASSVAGGAGEQFF.

The V call is TRBV11-2, the J call TRBJ2-1; 7 nucleotides align to TRBD2. V dropped 1 base and J dropped 7; count of bases not matched to a gene: 16. CDR1 and CDR2 from the germline V gene are SGHAT and FQNNGV. This CDR3 comprises 18 residues. The CDR3 is CASSLGSGGRTGGNEQFF. CDR3 DNA: TGTGCCAGCAGCTTAGGGTCTGGCGGGAGAACCGGTGGTAATGAGCAGTTCTTC.

This sequence joins TRBV6-1 and TRBJ2-3; D not certain. This CDR3 has 12 amino acids. The V gene lost 10 bases and the J gene lost 4 bases, with 12 bases spanning the gap. Germline CDR1 is MNHNS and CDR2 is SASEGT. The DNA for the CDR3 is TGTGCCATCATCCCAGGAGCAGATACGCAGTATTTT. As protein: CAIIPGADTQYF.

This clone has at least ten counts. V is TRBV7-9 and J is TRBJ1-5; D might be TRBD1 (5 bases). This CDR3 region has 13 residues. Germline-derived CDR1 and CDR2 are SEHNR and FQNEAQ (reference sequence). V was pared by 9 bases and J by 6 bases, with 15 bases between. In nucleotides, the CDR3 is TGTGCCAGTAGTTCGGGGCAGGGTCAGCCCCAGCATTTT. This translates into CASSSGQGQPQHF.

The V call is TRBV5-1, the J call TRBJ2-3; D is undetermined. V was shortened by 8 bases and J by 4 bases, with 17 bases between the two germline ends. This CDR3 contains 14 residues. The germline gives CDR1 SGHRS, CDR2 YFSETQ. This CDR3 reads CARLLGRSADTQYF. DNA of the CDR3: TGCGCCAGACTCCTCGGGCGAAGCGCAGATACGCAGTATTTT.

Remarks on this clone: The germline gene is not matched at one end of the junction; a read error may be the cause. This sequence joins TRBV9 and TRBJ2-5; TRBD2 agrees at 9 bases. The germline V gene has CDR1 SGDLS and CDR2 YYNGEE. The CDR3 runs to 16 residues. The CDR3 here is CAISEGASGILETQYF. For the CDR3, the DNA is TGTGCCATCAGCGAGGGGGCTAGCGGGATCTTGGAGACCCAGTACTTC.

This clone was seen many times. A much larger clone lies a single base off, so this may be a read error. The DNA of the CDR3 is TGTGCCAGCAGTAGGGACCTCCGGTGCCCCCAGCATTTT. Residues: CASSRDLRCPQHF. This chain connects TRBV6-1 to TRBJ1-5; possibly TRBD1 for D (5 bases). CDR1 MNHNS and CDR2 SASEGT come from the germline V gene. The CDR3 runs 13 residues. The V and J ends lost 5 bases and 10 bases respectively, with 15 bases between them.

This clone was found a few times. This could be a read error, since a much larger clone is one nucleotide away. This chain connects TRBV19 to TRBJ2-1, with 8 bases that match TRBD2. CDR3 size: 13 residues. The germline gives CDR1 LNHDA, CDR2 SQIVND (reference sequence). The CDR3 sequence: CASSIDFAGGEVF. CDR3 sequence (DNA): TGTGCCAGTAGTATAGATTTCGCGGGAGGCGAGGTCTTC.

This clone has at least ten counts. The genes are TRBV6-1 and TRBJ1-5; 7 nucleotides match TRBD1. The CDR3 loop spans 14 amino acids. J gave up 3 bases and V 6 bases, and 5 bases lay outside the gene matches. CDR1 MNHNS and CDR2 SASEGT come from the germline V gene. The chain's CDR3 is CASSDRAYNQPQHF. CDR3 nucleotides: TGTGCCAGCAGCGACAGGGCCTACAATCAGCCCCAGCATTTT.

The V gene is TRBV5-1, the J gene TRBJ2-7; 9 nucleotides line up with TRBD1. The CDR3 is 20 amino acids. Germline V lookup: CDR1 SGHRS, CDR2 YFSETQ. After removal of 2 bases from V and 1 base from J, the junction contained 19 bases not matched to a gene. The CDR3 DNA sequence: TGCGCCAGCAGCTTTCAAATTAGGCCGGACAGGGGATGGAGGTCCTACGAGCAGTACTTC. Amino acids: CASSFQIRPDRGWRSYEQYF. Variable domain in full (rest from reference TRBV5-1 and TRBJ2-7): KAGVTQTPRYLIKTRGQQVTLSCSPISGHRSVSWYQQTPGQGLQFLFEYFSETQRNKGNFPGRFSGRQFSNSRSEMNVSTLELGDSALYLCASSFQIRPDRGWRSYEQYFGPGTRLTVT.